The 12 T cell receptor beta chains in this list originate from one sample, sequenced in a study of CD8 T cells in Susac syndrome. RNA totalling roughly 0.45 to 1 ug underwent reverse transcription with random hexamers. MiXCR, applied by TCRdb to the immunoSEQ multiplex PCR reads, yields one record per CDR3 protein. The sample has 250,000 to 300,000 distinct CDR3 sequences; about nine tenths are singletons. The source material was CD8+ T cells from PBMCs. These receptors all come from a human donor with multiple sclerosis.

The chain has TRBV4-3 and TRBJ2-3; TRBD2 agrees at 7 bases. The germline V gene encodes CDR1 LGHNA and CDR2 YSLEER. V lost 3 bases, J lost 2 bases, and 11 bases stayed unmatched. The CDR3 is 17 residues long. Written as DNA, the CDR3 is TGCGCCAGCAGCCACCCCGAGGGAGGGCGGTTCACAGATACGCAGTATTTT. This translates into CASSHPEGGRFTDTQYF.

This clonotype was found a few times. V is TRBV7-9 and J is TRBJ1-1; D remains unclear. The CDR3 runs to 12 residues. The germline V gene encodes CDR1 SEHNR and CDR2 FQNEAQ (reference sequence). The germline V and J ends were trimmed by 1 base and 7 bases, with 7 bases remaining between them. The CDR3 DNA sequence: TGTGCCAGCAGCTTAGGGACGGTTGAAGCTTTCTTT. Amino acid sequence: CASSLGTVEAFF.

DNA of the CDR3: TGTGCCAGCAGCGTAGGGTTGCCGTCGCCCCTCCACTTT. Residues: CASSVGLPSPLHF. The chain employs TRBV5-6 and TRBJ1-6; no definite D call. The CDR3 contains 13 residues. The V and J ends lost 4 bases and 13 bases respectively, with 15 bases between them. Germline loops: CDR1 SGHDT, CDR2 YYEEEE. Full variable domain (missing parts from reference TRBV5-6 and TRBJ1-6): DAGVTQSPTHLIKTRGQQVTLRCSPKSGHDTVSWYQQALGQGPQFIFQYYEEEERQRGNFPDRFSGHQFPNYSSELNVNALLLGDSALYLCASSVGLPSPLHFGNGTRLTVT.

This chain connects TRBV29-1 to TRBJ2-4; tentative D call: TRBD1 (7 bases). V lost 5 bases, J lost 11 bases, and 16 bases lay in between. The CDR3 runs 12 residues. The germline CDR1 and CDR2 sequences are SQVTM and ANQGSEA. The CDR3 sequence: CSVLDREVFQYF. The CDR3 DNA reads TGCAGCGTTCTCGACAGGGAGGTATTTCAGTACTTC.

The chain carries TRBV19 and TRBJ2-7, with D maybe TRBD2 (6 bases). CDR1 and CDR2 (germline): LNHDA, SQIVND (reference sequence). The CDR3 is 12 residues long. Trimming stripped 5 bases from V and 3 bases from J, with 8 bases between. The CDR3 DNA reads as TGTGCCAGTAGTGCGGACTACTACGAGCAGTACTTC. Protein product: CASSADYYEQYF.

This chain links TRBV7-9 with TRBJ2-7; D is possibly TRBD1 (6 bases). The V gene's germline CDR1 is SEHNR and CDR2 FQNEAQ (reference sequence). There are 14 residues in the CDR3. The germline V and J ends were trimmed by 5 bases and 7 bases, with 18 bases remaining between them. The CDR3 nucleotides read TGTGCCAGCAGCCCGGGGACATCCACGGGGGAGCAGTACTTC. It translates to CASSPGTSTGEQYF.

V gene TRBV7-9 combines with J gene TRBJ2-2, with unresolved D. This CDR3 is 14 amino acids long. The V end was cut by 1 base, the J end by 6 bases, with 9 bases between. The germline V gene encodes CDR1 SEHNR and CDR2 FQNEAQ (reference sequence). DNA of the CDR3: TGTGCCAGCAGCTTAGTTACGGGTCCCGGGGAGCTGTTTTTT. It is translated as CASSLVTGPGELFF.

The chain employs TRBV27 and TRBJ2-7; 8 nucleotides match TRBD1. Germline trimming cut 4 bases from V and 1 base from J; bases unmatched to any gene: 6. CDR1 is MNHEY, CDR2 SMNVEV, per germline (reference sequence). This CDR3 is built from 15 residues. The CDR3 protein is CASSSTGTGSYEQYF. For the CDR3, the DNA is TGTGCCAGCAGTTCAACCGGGACAGGTTCCTACGAGCAGTACTTC.

The chain links TRBV27 to TRBJ1-2; D perhaps matches TRBD1 (5 bases). The germline V gene has CDR1 MNHEY and CDR2 SMNVEV (reference sequence). The V end was cut by 0 bases, the J end by 4 bases, with 9 bases between. CDR3 length: 14 residues. This CDR3 reads CASSLSQGFYGYTF. Written as DNA, the CDR3 is TGTGCCAGCAGTTTATCTCAGGGCTTCTATGGCTACACCTTC.

This clonotype was counted between two and nine times. The chain joins TRBV29-1 to TRBJ2-7, with no clear D. The CDR3 is made up of 14 amino acids. Germline V lookup: CDR1 SQVTM, CDR2 ANQGSEA. The V gene lost 4 bases and the J gene lost 3 bases, with 16 bases spanning the gap. CDR3 residues: CSVALAAPFYEQYF. The CDR3 nucleotides are TGCAGCGTTGCCTTGGCCGCACCATTCTACGAGCAGTACTTC.

The chain employs TRBV27 and TRBJ2-2; D remains unclear. The V gene lost 7 bases and the J gene lost 5 bases, with 8 bases spanning the gap. In germline, CDR1 is MNHEY, CDR2 SMNVEV (reference sequence). This CDR3 contains 12 residues. CDR3 residues: CASNGRTGELFF. The CDR3, as DNA: TGTGCCAGCAACGGGCGAACCGGGGAGCTGTTTTTT.

CDR3 sequence: CASSWTSGTREQYF. In DNA, the CDR3 is TGTGCCAGCTCCTGGACTAGCGGGACGAGGGAGCAGTACTTC. The chain combines TRBV6-6 with TRBJ2-7; 12 bases agree with TRBD2. Losses at the gene ends were 8 bases for V and 7 bases for J; bases not matched to a gene: 9. In germline, CDR1 is MNHNY, CDR2 SVGAGI (reference sequence). The CDR3 totals 14 residues.